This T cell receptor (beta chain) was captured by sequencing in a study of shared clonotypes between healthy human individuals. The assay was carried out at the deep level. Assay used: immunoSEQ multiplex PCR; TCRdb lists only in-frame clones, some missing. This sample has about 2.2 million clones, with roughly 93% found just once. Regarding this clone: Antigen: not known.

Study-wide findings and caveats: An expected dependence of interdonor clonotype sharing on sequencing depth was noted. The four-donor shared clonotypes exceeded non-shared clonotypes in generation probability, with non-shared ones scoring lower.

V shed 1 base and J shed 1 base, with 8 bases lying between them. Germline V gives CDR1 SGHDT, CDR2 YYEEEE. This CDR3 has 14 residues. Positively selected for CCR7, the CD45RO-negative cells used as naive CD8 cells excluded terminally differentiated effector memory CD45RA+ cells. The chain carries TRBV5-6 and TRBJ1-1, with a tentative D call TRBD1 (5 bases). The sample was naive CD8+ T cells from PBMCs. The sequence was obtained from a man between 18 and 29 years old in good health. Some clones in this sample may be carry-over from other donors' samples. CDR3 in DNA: TGTGCCAGCAGCTTGAGGGGTTGGAACACTGAAGCTTTCTTT. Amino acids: CASSLRGWNTEAFF.